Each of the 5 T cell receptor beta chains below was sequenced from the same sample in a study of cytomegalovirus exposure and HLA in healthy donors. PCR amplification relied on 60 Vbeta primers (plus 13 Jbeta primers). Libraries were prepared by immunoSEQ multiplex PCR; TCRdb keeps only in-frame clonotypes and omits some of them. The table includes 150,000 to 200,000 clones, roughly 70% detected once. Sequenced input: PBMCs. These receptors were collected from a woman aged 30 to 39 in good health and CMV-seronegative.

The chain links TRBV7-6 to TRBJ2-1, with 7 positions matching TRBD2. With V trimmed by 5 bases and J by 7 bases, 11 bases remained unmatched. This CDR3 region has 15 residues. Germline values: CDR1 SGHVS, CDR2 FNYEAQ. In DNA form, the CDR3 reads TGTGCCAGCAGCCGAGTAGGGGACGGGGGGAATGAGCAGTTCTTC. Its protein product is CASSRVGDGGNEQFF.

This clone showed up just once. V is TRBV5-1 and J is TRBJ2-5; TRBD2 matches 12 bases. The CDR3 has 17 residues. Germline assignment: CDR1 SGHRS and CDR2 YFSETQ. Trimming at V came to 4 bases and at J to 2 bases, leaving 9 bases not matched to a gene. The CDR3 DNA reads TGCGCCAGCAGCCCCCCCGGGACTAGCGGGCCTCAAGAGACCCAGTACTTC. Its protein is CASSPPGTSGPQETQYF.

As DNA, the CDR3 is TGTGCCAGCAGTGAATGGGCAGCGAACACCGGGGAGCTGTTTTTT. Encoded protein: CASSEWAANTGELFF. The chain combines TRBV2 with TRBJ2-2; D unclear. Per the germline V gene, CDR1 is SNHLY and CDR2 is FYNNEI. This CDR3 is 15 amino acids long. V was trimmed by 2 bases and J by 0 bases, leaving 7 bases between them.

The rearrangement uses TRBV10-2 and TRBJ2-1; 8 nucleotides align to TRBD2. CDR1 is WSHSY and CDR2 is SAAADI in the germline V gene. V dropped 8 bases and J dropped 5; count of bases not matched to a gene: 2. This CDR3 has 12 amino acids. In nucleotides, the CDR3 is TGCGCCAGCGCGGGGGGCCACAATGAGCAGTTCTTC. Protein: CASAGGHNEQFF.

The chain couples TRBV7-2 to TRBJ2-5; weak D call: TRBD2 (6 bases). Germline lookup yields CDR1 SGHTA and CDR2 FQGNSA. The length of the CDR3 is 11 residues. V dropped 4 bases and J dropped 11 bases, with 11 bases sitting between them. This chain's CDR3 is CASSSTSKQYF. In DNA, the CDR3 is TGTGCCAGCAGCTCGACTAGTAAGCAGTACTTC. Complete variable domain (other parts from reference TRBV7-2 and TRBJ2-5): GAGVSQSPSNKVTEKGKDVELRCDPISGHTALYWYRQSLGQGLEFLIYFQGNSAPDKSGLPSDRFSAERTGGSVSTLTIQRTQQEDSAVYLCASSSTSKQYFGPGTRLLVL.